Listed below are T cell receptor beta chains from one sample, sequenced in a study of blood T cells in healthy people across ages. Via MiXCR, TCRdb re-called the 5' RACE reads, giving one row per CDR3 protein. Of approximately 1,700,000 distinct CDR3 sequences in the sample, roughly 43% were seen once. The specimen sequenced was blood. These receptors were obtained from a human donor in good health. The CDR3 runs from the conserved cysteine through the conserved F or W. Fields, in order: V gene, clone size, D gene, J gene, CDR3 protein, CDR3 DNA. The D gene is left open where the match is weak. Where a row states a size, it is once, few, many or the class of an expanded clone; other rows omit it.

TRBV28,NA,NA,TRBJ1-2,CASRGGGALEGYTF,TGTGCCAGCAGGGGAGGAGGGGCCCTCGAGGGCTACACCTTC
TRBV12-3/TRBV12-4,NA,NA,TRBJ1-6,CASSLRQAGNSPLHF,TGTGCCAGCTCCCTACGACAGGCCGGCAATTCACCCCTCCACTTT
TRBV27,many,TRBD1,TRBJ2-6,CASSLTGGDEAGANVLTF,TGTGCCAGCAGTTTAACAGGGGGCGATGAGGCTGGGGCCAACGTCCTGACTTTC
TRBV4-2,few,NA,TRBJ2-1,CASSQDRRGQQFF,TGTGCCAGCAGCCAAGATCGGCGGGGCCAACAGTTCTTC
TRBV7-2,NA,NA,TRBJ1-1,CASSSNSGSTEAFF,TGTGCCAGCAGCTCGAACTCCGGGAGCACTGAAGCTTTCTTT
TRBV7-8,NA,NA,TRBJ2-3,CASSFAALSTDTQYF,TGTGCCAGCAGCTTTGCGGCGCTTAGCACAGATACGCAGTATTTT
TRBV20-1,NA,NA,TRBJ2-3,CSARDGSSLDTQYF,TGCAGTGCTAGAGATGGATCTAGTCTAGATACGCAGTATTTT
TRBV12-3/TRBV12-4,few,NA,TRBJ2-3,CASSLRSLASTDTQYF,TGTGCCAGCAGTTTACGGTCACTAGCTAGCACAGATACGCAGTATTTT
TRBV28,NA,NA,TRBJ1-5,CAGGRMDRPQHF,TGTGCCGGCGGGAGGATGGATAGGCCCCAGCATTTT
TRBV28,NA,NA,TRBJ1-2,CASSSGDSNYGYTF,TGTGCCAGCAGTTCCGGGGACTCTAACTATGGCTACACCTTC